The clone carrying this T cell receptor beta chain showed up just once. The antigen is not known. V lost 1 base, J lost 0 bases, and 14 bases lay in between. Germline V gene sequence: CDR1 SGHDT, CDR2 YYEEEE. The CDR3 length is 17 residues. This entry comes from a study of untreated major depressive disorder. Clones were sequenced by immunoSEQ multiplex PCR, and TCRdb holds only the in-frame ones, with some missing. Of more than 15,000 clones listed, roughly 90% are singletons. General study points: Compared with controls, depressed patients showed more TRBV05-01 (Vbeta 5.1) usage in CD4+ T cells.

All participants were of European descent. Among patients, depression was moderate to severe. CD4+ T cell purity was typically approximately 95%. Sequenced material: CD4+ T cells from PBMCs. The receptor was isolated from a woman between 40 and 55 years old with major depressive disorder. V usage is TRBV5-6 and J usage is TRBJ2-1; TRBD2 is a possible D gene (6 bases). CDR3 in amino acids: CASSLTSSYFSYNEQFF. CDR3 sequence (DNA): TGTGCCAGCAGCTTGACTAGCAGTTACTTCTCCTACAATGAGCAGTTCTTC.